This TCR beta chain came from a study of T cells in Graves' hyperthyroidism and ophthalmopathy. Germline CDR1 SGHAT, CDR2 FQDESV (reference sequence). V was clipped by 3 bases and J by 2 bases, with 16 bases between them. The CDR3 sequence is 16 residues long. Diagnoses used clinical symptoms, serum thyroxine and TRAb, thyroid ultrasound and orbital computed tomography. This clonotype turned up a few times. RNA transcripts served as the template for amplifying TCR beta CDR3 regions. TCR CDR3 regions were first amplified by RT-PCR with HTBI primers. Each CDR3 protein is one row after TCRdb ran MiXCR on the multiplex PCR reads. The repertoire holds about 350,000 distinct CDR3 sequences, with 15% to 20% as singletons.

This sequence was found in a woman in her forties with Graves' ophthalmopathy. The sequencing sample was made of blood. The chain recombines TRBV11-1 with TRBJ1-1; D might be TRBD1 (5 bases). The CDR3 is CASSFSRWGGNTEAFF. In DNA, the CDR3 is TGTGCCAGCAGCTTCTCCCGGTGGGGGGGAAACACTGAAGCTTTCTTT. The complete variable domain, with remaining parts taken from reference TRBV11-1 and TRBJ1-1, reads EAEVAQSPRYKITEKSQAVAFWCDPISGHATLYWYRQILGQGPELLVQFQDESVVDDSQLPKDRFSAERLKGVDSTLKIQPAELGDSAMYLCASSFSRWGGNTEAFFGQGTRLTVV.